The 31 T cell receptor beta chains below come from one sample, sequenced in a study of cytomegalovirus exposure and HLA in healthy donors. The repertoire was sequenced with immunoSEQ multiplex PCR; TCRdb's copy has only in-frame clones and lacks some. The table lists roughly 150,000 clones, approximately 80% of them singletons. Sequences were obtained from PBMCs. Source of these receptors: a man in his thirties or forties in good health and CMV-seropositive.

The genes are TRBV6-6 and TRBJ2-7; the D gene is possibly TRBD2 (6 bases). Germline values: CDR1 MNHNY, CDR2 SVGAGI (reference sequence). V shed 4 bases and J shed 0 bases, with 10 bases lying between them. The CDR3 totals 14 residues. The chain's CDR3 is CASSSSGGSYEQYF. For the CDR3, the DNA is TGTGCCAGCAGTTCGTCCGGGGGCTCCTACGAGCAGTACTTC.

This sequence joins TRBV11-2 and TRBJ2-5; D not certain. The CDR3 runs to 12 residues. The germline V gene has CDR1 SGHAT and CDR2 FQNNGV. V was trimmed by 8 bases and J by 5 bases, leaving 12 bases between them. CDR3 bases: TGTGCCAGCGGCCCGTGGCGGGAGACCCAGTACTTC. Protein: CASGPWRETQYF.

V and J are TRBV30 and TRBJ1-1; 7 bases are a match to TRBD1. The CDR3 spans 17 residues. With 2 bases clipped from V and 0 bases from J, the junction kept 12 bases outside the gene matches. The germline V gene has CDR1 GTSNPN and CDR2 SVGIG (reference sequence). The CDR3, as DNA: TGTGCCTGGAGTCGATCCCGGGACAGCCACATGAACACTGAAGCTTTCTTT. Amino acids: CAWSRSRDSHMNTEAFF.

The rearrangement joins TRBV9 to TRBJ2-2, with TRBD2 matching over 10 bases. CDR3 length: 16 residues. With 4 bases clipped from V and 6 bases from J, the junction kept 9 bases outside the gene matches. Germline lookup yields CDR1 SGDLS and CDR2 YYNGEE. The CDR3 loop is CASSFSGGASAGELFF. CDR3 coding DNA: TGTGCCAGCAGCTTCAGCGGGGGGGCCTCCGCCGGGGAGCTGTTTTTT.

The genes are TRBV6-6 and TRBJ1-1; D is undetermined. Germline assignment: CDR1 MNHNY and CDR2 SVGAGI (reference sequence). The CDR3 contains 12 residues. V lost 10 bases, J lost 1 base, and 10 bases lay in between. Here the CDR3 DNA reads TGTGCCACCTGTGTTTCGAACACTGAAGCTTTCTTT. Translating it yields CATCVSNTEAFF.

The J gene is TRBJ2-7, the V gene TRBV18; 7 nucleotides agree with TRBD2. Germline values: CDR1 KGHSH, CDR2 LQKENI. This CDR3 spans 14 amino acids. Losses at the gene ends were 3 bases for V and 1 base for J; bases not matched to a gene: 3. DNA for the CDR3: TGTGCCAGCTCACCTAGCGGGTCTTCCTACGAGCAGTACTTC. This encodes CASSPSGSSYEQYF.

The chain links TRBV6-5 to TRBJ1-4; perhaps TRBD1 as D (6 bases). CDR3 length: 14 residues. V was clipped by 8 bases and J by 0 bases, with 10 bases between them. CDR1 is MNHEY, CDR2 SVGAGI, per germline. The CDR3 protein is CASRDRTTNEKLFF. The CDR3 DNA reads TGTGCCAGCCGCGACAGGACAACTAATGAAAAACTGTTTTTT.

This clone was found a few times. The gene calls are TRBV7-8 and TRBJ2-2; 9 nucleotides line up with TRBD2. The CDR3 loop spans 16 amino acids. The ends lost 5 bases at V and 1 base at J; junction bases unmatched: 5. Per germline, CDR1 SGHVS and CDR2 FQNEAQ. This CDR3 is CASSRVLAGNTGELFF. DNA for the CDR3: TGTGCCAGCAGCCGAGTACTAGCGGGGAACACCGGGGAGCTGTTTTTT.

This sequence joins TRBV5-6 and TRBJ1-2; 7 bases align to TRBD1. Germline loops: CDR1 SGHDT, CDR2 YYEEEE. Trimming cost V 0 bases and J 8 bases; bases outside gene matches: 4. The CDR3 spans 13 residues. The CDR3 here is CASSLGQGVGYTF. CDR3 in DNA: TGTGCCAGCAGCTTGGGCCAGGGGGTCGGCTACACCTTC.

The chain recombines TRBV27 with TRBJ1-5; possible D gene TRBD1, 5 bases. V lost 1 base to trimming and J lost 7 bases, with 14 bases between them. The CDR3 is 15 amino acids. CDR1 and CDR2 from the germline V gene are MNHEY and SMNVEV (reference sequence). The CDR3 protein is CASSLLSGAQQPQHF. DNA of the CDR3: TGTGCCAGCAGTTTATTGAGCGGGGCCCAACAGCCCCAGCATTTT.

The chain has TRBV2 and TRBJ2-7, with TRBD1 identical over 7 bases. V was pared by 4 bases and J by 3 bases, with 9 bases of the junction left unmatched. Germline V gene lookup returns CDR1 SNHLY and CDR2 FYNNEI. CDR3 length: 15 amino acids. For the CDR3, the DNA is TGTGCCAGCAGTGTGCAACAGGGGAAGGTCTACGAGCAGTACTTC. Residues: CASSVQQGKVYEQYF.

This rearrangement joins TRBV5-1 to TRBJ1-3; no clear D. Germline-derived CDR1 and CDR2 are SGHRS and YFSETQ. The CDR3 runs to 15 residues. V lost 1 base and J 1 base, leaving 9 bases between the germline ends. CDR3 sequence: CASSLSTGSGNTIYF. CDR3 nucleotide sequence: TGCGCCAGCAGCTTGTCCACGGGATCTGGAAACACCATATATTTT.

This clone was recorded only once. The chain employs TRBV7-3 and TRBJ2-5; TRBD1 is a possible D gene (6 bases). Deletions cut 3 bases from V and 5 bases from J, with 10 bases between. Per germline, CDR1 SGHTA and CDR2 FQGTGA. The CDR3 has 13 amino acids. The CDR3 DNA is TGTGCCAGCAGCTTGGGACAAGGGGAGACCCAGTACTTC. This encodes CASSLGQGETQYF.

CDR3 region: CASSLAPASGASYEQYF. In DNA, the CDR3 is TGTGCCAGCAGCTTGGCACCGGCTAGCGGGGCTTCCTACGAGCAGTACTTC. The chain uses TRBV5-4 and TRBJ2-7; TRBD2 aligns across 9 bases. Trimming at V came to 0 bases and at J to 1 base, leaving 8 bases not matched to a gene. CDR1 is SGHNT and CDR2 is YYREEE in the germline V gene (reference sequence). The CDR3 has 17 amino acids.

CDR3 nucleotides: TGTGCCAGCAGCAACCGGGGGACCTCCTACGAGCAGTACTTC. It codes for CASSNRGTSYEQYF. J is TRBJ2-7 and V is TRBV7-2; TRBD2 is a possible D gene (6 bases). In germline, CDR1 is SGHTA, CDR2 FQGNSA. The CDR3 sequence is 14 residues long. Trimming stripped 5 bases from V and 0 bases from J, with 11 bases between.

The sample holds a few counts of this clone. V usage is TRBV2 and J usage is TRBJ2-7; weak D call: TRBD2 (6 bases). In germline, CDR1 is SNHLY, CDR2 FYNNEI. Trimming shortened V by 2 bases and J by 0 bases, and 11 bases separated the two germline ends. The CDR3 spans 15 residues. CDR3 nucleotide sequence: TGTGCCAGCAGTGAACGGACTACCCTCTCCTACGAGCAGTACTTC. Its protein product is CASSERTTLSYEQYF.

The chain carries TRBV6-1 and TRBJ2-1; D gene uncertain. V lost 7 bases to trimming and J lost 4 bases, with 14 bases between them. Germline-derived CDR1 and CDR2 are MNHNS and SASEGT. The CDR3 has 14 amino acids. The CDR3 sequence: CASISSPAYNEQFF. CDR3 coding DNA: TGTGCCAGCATCTCTTCCCCCGCGTACAATGAGCAGTTCTTC.

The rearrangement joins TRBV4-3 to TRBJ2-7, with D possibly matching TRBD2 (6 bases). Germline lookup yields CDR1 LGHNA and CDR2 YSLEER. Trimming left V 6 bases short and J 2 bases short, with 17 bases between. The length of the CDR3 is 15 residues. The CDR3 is CASSPGWGVTYEQYF. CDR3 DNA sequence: TGCGCCAGCAGTCCTGGGTGGGGGGTCACCTACGAGCAGTACTTC.

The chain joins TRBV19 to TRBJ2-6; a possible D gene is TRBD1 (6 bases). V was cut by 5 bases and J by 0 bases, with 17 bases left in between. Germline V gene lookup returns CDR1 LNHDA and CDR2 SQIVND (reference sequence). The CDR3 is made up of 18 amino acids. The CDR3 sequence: CASSVQGQTHSGANVLTF. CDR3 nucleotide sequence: TGTGCCAGTAGTGTACAGGGTCAGACCCACTCTGGGGCCAACGTCCTGACTTTC.

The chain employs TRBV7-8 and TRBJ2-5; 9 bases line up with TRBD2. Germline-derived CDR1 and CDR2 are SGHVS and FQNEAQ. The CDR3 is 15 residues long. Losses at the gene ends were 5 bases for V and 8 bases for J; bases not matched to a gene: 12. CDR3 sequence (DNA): TGTGCCAGCAGCCCCCACGGGACTAGCTCGTCAACCCAGTACTTC. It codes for CASSPHGTSSSTQYF.

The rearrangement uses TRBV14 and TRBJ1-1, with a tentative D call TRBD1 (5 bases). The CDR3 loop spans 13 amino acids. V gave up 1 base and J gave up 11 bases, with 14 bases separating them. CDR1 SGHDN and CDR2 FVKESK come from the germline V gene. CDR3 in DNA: TGTGCCAGCAGCCAAGTAGGGCAGGGCCGCGCTTTCTTT. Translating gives CASSQVGQGRAFF.

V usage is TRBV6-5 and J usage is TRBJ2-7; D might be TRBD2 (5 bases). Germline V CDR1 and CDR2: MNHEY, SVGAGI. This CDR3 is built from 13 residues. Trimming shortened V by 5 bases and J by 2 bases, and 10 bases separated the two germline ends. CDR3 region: CASSTSGTYEQYF. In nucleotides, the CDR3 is TGTGCCAGCAGTACCTCCGGGACCTACGAGCAGTACTTC.

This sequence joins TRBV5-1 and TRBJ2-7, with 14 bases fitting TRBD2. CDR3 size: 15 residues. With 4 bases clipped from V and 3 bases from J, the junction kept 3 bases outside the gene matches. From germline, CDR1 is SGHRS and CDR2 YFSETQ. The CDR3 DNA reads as TGCGCCAGCAGCCTCGGGACTAGCGGGGGCTACGAGCAGTACTTC. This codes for CASSLGTSGGYEQYF.

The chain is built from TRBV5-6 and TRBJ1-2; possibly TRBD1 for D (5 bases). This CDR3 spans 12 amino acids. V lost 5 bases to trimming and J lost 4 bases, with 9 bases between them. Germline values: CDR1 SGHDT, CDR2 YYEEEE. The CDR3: CASRAGVYGYTF. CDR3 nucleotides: TGTGCCAGCAGGGCGGGGGTCTATGGCTACACCTTC.

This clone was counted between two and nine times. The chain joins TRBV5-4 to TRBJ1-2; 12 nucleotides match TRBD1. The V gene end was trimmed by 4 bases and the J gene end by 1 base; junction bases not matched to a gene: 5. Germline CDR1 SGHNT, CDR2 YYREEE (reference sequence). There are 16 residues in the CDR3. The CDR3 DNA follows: TGTGCCAGCAGCATGGGGACAGGGGGCGGTAACTATGGCTACACCTTC. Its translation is CASSMGTGGGNYGYTF.

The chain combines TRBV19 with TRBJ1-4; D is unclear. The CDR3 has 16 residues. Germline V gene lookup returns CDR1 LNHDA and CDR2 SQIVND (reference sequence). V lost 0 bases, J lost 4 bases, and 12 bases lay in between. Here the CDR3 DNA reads TGTGCCAGTAGTATAGATCTTGTCAGACATAATGAAAAACTGTTTTTT. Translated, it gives CASSIDLVRHNEKLFF.

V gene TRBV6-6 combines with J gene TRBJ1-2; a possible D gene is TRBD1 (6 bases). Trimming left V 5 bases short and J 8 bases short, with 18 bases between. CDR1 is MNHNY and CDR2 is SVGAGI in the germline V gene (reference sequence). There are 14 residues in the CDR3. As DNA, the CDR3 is TGTGCCAGCAGTAGACAGGTGTATCAACTGGGCTACACCTTC. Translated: CASSRQVYQLGYTF.

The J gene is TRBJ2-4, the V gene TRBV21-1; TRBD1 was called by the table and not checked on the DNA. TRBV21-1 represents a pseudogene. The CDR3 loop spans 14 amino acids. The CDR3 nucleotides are TGTGCCAGCAGGAAAACAGGGGGCAAAAACATTCAGTACTTC. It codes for CASRKTGGKNIQYF.

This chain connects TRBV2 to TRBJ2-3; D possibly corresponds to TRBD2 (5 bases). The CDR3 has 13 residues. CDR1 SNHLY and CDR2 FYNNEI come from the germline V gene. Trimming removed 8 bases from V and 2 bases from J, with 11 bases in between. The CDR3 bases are TGTGCCAGCGTCGTCGGGGACACAGATACGCAGTATTTT. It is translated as CASVVGDTDTQYF.

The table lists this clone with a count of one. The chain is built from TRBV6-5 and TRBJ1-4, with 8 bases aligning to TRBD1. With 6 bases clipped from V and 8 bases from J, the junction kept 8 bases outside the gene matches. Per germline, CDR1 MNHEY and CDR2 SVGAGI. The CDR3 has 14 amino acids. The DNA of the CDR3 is TGTGCCAGCAGCACGACAGGGGTGGGGGAAAAACTGTTTTTT. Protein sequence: CASSTTGVGEKLFF.

CDR3 sequence reads: CASSLRDRGIDTQYF. For the CDR3, the DNA is TGTGCCAGCAGCTTAAGGGACAGGGGGATAGATACGCAGTATTTT. This rearrangement joins TRBV13 to TRBJ2-3, with 11 bases lining up with TRBD1. The CDR3 spans 15 residues. From germline, CDR1 is PRHDT and CDR2 FYEKMQ (reference sequence). V lost 2 bases to trimming and J lost 5 bases; unmatched junction nucleotides: 3. Full variable domain (remainder filled in from reference TRBV13 and TRBJ2-3): AAGVIQSPRHLIKEKRETATLKCYPIPRHDTVYWYQQGPGQDPQFLISFYEKMQSDKGSIPDRFSAQQFSDYHSELNMSSLELGDSALYFCASSLRDRGIDTQYFGPGTRLTVL.